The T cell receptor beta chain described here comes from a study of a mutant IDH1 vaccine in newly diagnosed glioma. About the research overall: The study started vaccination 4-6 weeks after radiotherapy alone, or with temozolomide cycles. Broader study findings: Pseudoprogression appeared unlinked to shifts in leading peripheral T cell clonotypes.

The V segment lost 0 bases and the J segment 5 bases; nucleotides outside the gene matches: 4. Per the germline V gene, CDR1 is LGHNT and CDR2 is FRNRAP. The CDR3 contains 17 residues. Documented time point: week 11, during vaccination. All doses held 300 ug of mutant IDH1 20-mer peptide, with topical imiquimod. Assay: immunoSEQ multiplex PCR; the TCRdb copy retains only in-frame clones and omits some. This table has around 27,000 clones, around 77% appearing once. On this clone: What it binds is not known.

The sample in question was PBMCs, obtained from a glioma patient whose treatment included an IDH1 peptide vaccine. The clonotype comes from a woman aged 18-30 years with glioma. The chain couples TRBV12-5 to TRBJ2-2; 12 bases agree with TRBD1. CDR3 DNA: TGTGCTAGTGGTTTGGTACGGGACAGGGGGCATACCGGGGAGCTGTTTTTT. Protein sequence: CASGLVRDRGHTGELFF. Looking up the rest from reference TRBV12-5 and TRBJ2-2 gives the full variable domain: DARVTQTPRHKVTEMGQEVTMRCQPILGHNTVFWYRQTMMQGLELLAYFRNRAPLDDSGMPKDRFSAEMPDATLATLKIQPSEPRDSAVYFCASGLVRDRGHTGELFFGEGSRLTVL.